These 3 T cell receptor beta chains came from one sample sequenced in a study of T cell changes during pregnancy in multiple sclerosis. Sequencing used immunoSEQ multiplex PCR; TCRdb keeps in-frame clones, though not all of them. The table lists 35,000 to 55,000 clones, roughly 87% of them singletons. Material: CD4+ T cells from peripheral blood mononuclear cells, obtained after pregnancy. The receptors here all came from a female donor with multiple sclerosis, enrolled in a pregnancy study.

The chain carries TRBV4-1 and TRBJ2-1, with D possibly matching TRBD2 (7 bases). CDR3 length: 17 amino acids. Germline values: CDR1 MGHRA, CDR2 YSYEKL. V lost 1 base to trimming and J lost 5 bases, with 18 bases between them. Here the CDR3 reads CASSQVRLLGGHNEQFF. In nucleotides, the CDR3 is TGCGCCAGCAGCCAAGTCCGGTTGCTGGGGGGGCACAATGAGCAGTTCTTC.

The chain recombines TRBV2 with TRBJ1-5, with D maybe TRBD1 (5 bases). The germline gives CDR1 SNHLY, CDR2 FYNNEI. V lost 6 bases to trimming and J lost 1 base, with 16 bases between them. There are 16 residues in the CDR3. The CDR3 region is CASSGQGYQSNQPQHF. CDR3 DNA: TGTGCCAGCAGCGGTCAGGGTTATCAGAGCAATCAGCCCCAGCATTTT.

The chain carries TRBV7-7 and TRBJ2-1, with 8 bases matching TRBD2. The junction had 8 bases not matched to a gene; V was cut back by 5 bases and J by 5 bases. Germline V gene sequence: CDR1 SSHAT, CDR2 FNYEAQ (reference sequence). The CDR3 spans 15 residues. CDR3 DNA: TGTGCCAGCAGCCCCGGGACGGGAGGGCACAATGAGCAGTTCTTC. Translating gives CASSPGTGGHNEQFF.